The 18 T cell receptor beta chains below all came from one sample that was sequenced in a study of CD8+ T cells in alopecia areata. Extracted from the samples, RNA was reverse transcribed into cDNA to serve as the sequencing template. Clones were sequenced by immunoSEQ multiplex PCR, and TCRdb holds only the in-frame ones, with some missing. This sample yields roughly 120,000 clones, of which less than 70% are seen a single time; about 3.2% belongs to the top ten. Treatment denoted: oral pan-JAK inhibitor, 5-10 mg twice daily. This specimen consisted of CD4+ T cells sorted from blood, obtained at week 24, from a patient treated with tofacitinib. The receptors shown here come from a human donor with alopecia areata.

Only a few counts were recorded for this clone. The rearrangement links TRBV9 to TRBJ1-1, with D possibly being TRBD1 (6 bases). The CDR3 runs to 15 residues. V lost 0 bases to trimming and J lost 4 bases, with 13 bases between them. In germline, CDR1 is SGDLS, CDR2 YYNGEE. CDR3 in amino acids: CASSVEWEGVTEAFF. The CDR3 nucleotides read TGTGCCAGCAGCGTAGAGTGGGAGGGGGTCACTGAAGCTTTCTTT.

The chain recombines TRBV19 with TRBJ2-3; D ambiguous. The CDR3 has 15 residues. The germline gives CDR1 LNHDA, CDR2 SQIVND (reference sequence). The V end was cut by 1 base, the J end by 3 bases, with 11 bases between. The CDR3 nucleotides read TGTGCCAGTAGTATAGGGCCGGACCAGACAGATACGCAGTATTTT. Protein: CASSIGPDQTDTQYF. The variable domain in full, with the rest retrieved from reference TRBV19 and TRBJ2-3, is DGGITQSPKYLFRKEGQNVTLSCEQNLNHDAMYWYRQDPGQGLRLIYYSQIVNDFQKGDIAEGYSVSREKKESFPLTVTSAQKNPTAFYLCASSIGPDQTDTQYFGPGTRLTVL.

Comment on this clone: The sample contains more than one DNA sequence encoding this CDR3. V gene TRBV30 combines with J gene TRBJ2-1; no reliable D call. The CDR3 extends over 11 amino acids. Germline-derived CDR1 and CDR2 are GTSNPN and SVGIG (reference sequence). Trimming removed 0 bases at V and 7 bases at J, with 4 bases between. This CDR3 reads CAWSVRNEQFF. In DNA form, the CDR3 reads TGTGCCTGGAGTGTACGGAATGAGCAGTTCTTC.

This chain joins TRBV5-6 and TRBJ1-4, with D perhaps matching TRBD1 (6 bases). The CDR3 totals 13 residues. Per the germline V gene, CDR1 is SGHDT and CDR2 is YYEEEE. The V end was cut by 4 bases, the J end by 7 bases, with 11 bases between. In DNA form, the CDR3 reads TGTGCCAGCAGCAACACAGGGAGTGAAAAACTGTTTTTT. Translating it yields CASSNTGSEKLFF.

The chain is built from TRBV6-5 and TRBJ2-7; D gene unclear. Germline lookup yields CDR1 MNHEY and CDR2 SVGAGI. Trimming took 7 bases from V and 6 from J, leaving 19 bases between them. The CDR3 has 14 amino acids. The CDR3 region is CASTPTATLREQYF. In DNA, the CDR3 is TGTGCCAGCACCCCCACCGCGACACTGCGCGAGCAGTACTTC.

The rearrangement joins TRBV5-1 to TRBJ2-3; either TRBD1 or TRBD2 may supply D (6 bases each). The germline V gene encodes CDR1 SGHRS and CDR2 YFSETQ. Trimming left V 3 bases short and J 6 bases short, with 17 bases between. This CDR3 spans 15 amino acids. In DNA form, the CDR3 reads TGCGCCAGCAGCTCAACCGGAGGGGGAGCGGATACGCAGTATTTT. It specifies CASSSTGGGADTQYF. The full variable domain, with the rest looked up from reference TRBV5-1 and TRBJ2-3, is KAGVTQTPRYLIKTRGQQVTLSCSPISGHRSVSWYQQTPGQGLQFLFEYFSETQRNKGNFPGRFSGRQFSNSRSEMNVSTLELGDSALYLCASSSTGGGADTQYFGPGTRLTVL.

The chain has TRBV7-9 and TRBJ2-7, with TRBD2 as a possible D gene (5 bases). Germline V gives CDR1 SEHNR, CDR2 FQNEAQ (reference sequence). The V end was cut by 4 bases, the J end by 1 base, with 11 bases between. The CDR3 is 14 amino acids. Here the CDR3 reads CASSYRGSSYEQYF. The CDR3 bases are TGTGCCAGCAGCTACCGGGGTTCTTCCTACGAGCAGTACTTC.

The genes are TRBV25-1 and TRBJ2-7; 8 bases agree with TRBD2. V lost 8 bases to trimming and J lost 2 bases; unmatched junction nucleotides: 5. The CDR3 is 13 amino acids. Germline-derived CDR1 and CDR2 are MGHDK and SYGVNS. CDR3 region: CASARGGTYEQYF. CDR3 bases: TGTGCCAGCGCACGCGGGGGGACCTACGAGCAGTACTTC.

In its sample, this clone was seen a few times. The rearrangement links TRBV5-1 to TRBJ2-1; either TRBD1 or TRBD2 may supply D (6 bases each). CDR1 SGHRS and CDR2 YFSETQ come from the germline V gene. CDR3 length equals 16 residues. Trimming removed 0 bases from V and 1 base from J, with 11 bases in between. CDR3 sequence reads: CASSLAPGASYNEQFF. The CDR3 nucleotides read TGCGCCAGCAGCTTGGCCCCGGGGGCTTCCTACAATGAGCAGTTCTTC.

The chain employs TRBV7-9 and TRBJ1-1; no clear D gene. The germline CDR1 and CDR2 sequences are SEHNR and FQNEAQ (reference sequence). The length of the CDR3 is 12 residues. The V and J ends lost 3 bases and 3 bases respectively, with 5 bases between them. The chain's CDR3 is CASSFGDTEAFF. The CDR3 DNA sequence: TGTGCCAGCAGCTTTGGGGACACTGAAGCTTTCTTT.

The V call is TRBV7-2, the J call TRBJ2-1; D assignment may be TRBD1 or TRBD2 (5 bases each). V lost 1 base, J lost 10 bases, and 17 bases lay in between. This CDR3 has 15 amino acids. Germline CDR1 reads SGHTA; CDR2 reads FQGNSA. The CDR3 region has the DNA TGTGCCAGCAGCTTAGGAGGGGCCGGATTTGGGGAGCAGTTCTTC. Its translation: CASSLGGAGFGEQFF.

The CDR3: CASSQDYGGGYEQYF. The DNA for the CDR3 is TGCGCCAGCAGCCAAGATTACGGGGGAGGCTACGAGCAGTACTTC. The J gene is TRBJ2-7, the V gene TRBV4-3; D possibly corresponds to TRBD2 (6 bases). V lost 0 bases to trimming and J lost 3 bases, with 12 bases between them. Germline lookup yields CDR1 LGHNA and CDR2 YSLEER. This CDR3 is built from 15 residues.

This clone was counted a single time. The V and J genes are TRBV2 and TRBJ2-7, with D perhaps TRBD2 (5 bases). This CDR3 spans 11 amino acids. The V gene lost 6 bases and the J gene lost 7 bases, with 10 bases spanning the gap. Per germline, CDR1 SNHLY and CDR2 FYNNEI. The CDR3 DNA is TGTGCCAGCAGGGTAGCGAGGGAGCAGTACTTC. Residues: CASRVAREQYF.

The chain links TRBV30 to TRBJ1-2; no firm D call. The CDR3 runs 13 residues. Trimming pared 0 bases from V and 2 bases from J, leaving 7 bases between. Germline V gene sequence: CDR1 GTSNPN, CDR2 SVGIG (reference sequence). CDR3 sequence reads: CAWSVIWNYGYTF. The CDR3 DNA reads TGTGCCTGGAGTGTAATCTGGAACTATGGCTACACCTTC.

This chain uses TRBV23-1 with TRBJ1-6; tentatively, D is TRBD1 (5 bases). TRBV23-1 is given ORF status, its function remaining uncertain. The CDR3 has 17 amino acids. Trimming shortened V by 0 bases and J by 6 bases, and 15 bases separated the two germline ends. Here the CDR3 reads CASSQSRQGGTNSPLHF. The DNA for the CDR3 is TGCGCCAGCAGTCAATCTCGGCAGGGTGGGACTAATTCACCCCTCCACTTT.

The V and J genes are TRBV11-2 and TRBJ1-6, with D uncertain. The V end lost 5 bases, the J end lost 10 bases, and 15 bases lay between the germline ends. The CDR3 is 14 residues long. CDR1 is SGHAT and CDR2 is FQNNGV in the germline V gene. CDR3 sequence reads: CASSRPVPRSPLHF. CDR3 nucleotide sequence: TGTGCCAGCAGCCGCCCGGTTCCCCGGTCACCCCTCCACTTT.

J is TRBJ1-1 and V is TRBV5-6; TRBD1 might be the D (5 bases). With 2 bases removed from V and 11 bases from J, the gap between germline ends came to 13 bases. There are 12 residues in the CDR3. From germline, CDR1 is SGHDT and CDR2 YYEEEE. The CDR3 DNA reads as TGTGCCAGCAGCTTCCTGGAGAAGGGGGCTTTCTTT. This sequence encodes CASSFLEKGAFF.

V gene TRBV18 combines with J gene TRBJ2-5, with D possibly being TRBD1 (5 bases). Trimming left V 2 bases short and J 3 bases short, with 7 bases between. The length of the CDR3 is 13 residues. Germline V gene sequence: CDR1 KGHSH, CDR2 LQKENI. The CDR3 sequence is CASSPTREETQYF. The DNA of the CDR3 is TGTGCCAGCTCACCAACCAGGGAAGAGACCCAGTACTTC.